This is a list of T cell receptor beta chains from one sample in a study of early T cells in non-severe SARS-CoV-2 infection. TCRdb analysed the 5' RACE reads with MiXCR anew, one entry per CDR3 protein. Of around 61,000 distinct CDR3 sequences listed, 10% to 15% are singletons. The sequencing sample was made of whole blood. These receptors all stem from an adult who was a healthcare worker with PCR-confirmed SARS-CoV-2 infection or an uninfected control (not recorded which). The CDR3 runs from the conserved cysteine through the conserved F or W. Fields, in order: clone size, J gene, D gene, V gene, CDR3 protein, CDR3 DNA. A D gene is named only where the DNA matches it firmly. Where a row states a size, it is once, few, many or the class of an expanded clone; other rows omit it.

clone_size: many
j_call: TRBJ2-2
d_call: .
v_call: TRBV20-1
cdr3_aa: CSARDRVRNTGELFF
cdr3_nt: TGCAGTGCTAGAGATCGGGTTAGGAACACCGGGGAGCTGTTTTTT

clone_size: few
j_call: TRBJ1-2
d_call: .
v_call: TRBV3-1
cdr3_aa: CASSQDDRTVYGYTF
cdr3_nt: TGTGCCAGCAGCCAAGATGACAGAACAGTCTATGGCTACACCTTC

clone_size: few
j_call: TRBJ1-5
d_call: .
v_call: TRBV21-1
cdr3_aa: CASTPIGGGNQPQHF
cdr3_nt: TGTGCCAGCACGCCGATCGGGGGCGGCAATCAGCCCCAGCATTTT

clone_size: many
j_call: TRBJ2-1
d_call: .
v_call: TRBV9
cdr3_aa: CASSVATGSGYNEQFF
cdr3_nt: TGTGCCAGCAGCGTAGCCACCGGGTCGGGGTACAATGAGCAGTTCTTC

clone_size: .
j_call: TRBJ2-3
d_call: TRBD2
v_call: TRBV3-1
cdr3_aa: CARRGDKGADTQYF
cdr3_nt: TGTGCCAGGCGGGGGGATAAAGGGGCAGATACGCAGTATTTT

clone_size: many
j_call: TRBJ2-7
d_call: .
v_call: TRBV2
cdr3_aa: CASRERWGPTYEQYF
cdr3_nt: TGTGCCAGCAGGGAAAGGTGGGGGCCCACCTACGAGCAGTACTTC

clone_size: many
j_call: TRBJ2-1
d_call: TRBD2
v_call: TRBV7-6
cdr3_aa: CASSSASGGEQFF
cdr3_nt: TGTGCCAGCAGCTCTGCTAGCGGGGGTGAGCAGTTCTTC

clone_size: many
j_call: TRBJ2-7
d_call: TRBD2
v_call: TRBV18
cdr3_aa: CASSPLTSGRAYEQYF
cdr3_nt: TGTGCCAGCTCACCCCTGACTAGCGGGAGGGCCTACGAGCAGTACTTC

clone_size: many
j_call: TRBJ2-3
d_call: .
v_call: TRBV20-1
cdr3_aa: CSAVFKGPEGLDKQYF
cdr3_nt: TGCAGTGCTGTATTTAAAGGACCCGAGGGGTTGGATAAGCAGTATTTT

clone_size: .
j_call: TRBJ2-1
d_call: .
v_call: TRBV7-3
cdr3_aa: CASSLSDGRQFF
cdr3_nt: TGTGCCAGCAGCTTATCCGACGGCCGGCAGTTCTTC

clone_size: many
j_call: TRBJ2-7
d_call: .
v_call: TRBV5-1
cdr3_aa: CASSFGLGKSPPVRSGSYEQYF
cdr3_nt: TGCGCCAGCAGCTTCGGTTTAGGCAAATCGCCGCCCGTTCGTAGCGGTTCCTACGAGCAGTACTTC

clone_size: few
j_call: TRBJ2-1
d_call: .
v_call: TRBV11-2
cdr3_aa: CASSPLSGRNNEQFF
cdr3_nt: TGTGCCAGCAGCCCCCTAAGCGGAAGGAACAATGAGCAGTTCTTC

clone_size: few
j_call: TRBJ2-4
d_call: TRBD1
v_call: TRBV6-5
cdr3_aa: CASRGTGRIQYF
cdr3_nt: TGTGCCAGCAGAGGGACAGGCAGAATTCAGTACTTC

clone_size: .
j_call: TRBJ2-2
d_call: TRBD1
v_call: TRBV25-1
cdr3_aa: CASSGHRGRGQYSTGELFF
cdr3_nt: TGTGCCAGCAGTGGTCACAGGGGTCGGGGTCAATATTCCACCGGGGAGCTGTTTTTT

clone_size: many
j_call: TRBJ2-2
d_call: .
v_call: TRBV30
cdr3_aa: CAWTGTNTGELFF
cdr3_nt: TGTGCCTGGACAGGGACGAACACCGGGGAGCTGTTTTTT

clone_size: many
j_call: TRBJ1-1
d_call: .
v_call: TRBV6-6
cdr3_aa: CASSPPEAFF
cdr3_nt: TGTGCCAGCAGCCCCCCTGAAGCTTTCTTT

clone_size: many
j_call: TRBJ2-2
d_call: TRBD1
v_call: TRBV11-2
cdr3_aa: CASSSGGTGELFF
cdr3_nt: TGTGCCAGCAGCTCAGGGGGCACCGGGGAGCTGTTTTTT

clone_size: many
j_call: TRBJ1-1
d_call: .
v_call: TRBV7-9
cdr3_aa: CASSPRPWADTEAFF
cdr3_nt: TGTGCCAGCAGCCCCAGGCCATGGGCCGACACTGAAGCTTTCTTT

clone_size: few
j_call: TRBJ1-1
d_call: .
v_call: TRBV7-9
cdr3_aa: CASSLRGRATEAFF
cdr3_nt: TGTGCCAGCAGCTTAAGGGGCCGGGCCACTGAAGCTTTCTTT

clone_size: many
j_call: TRBJ2-1
d_call: TRBD1
v_call: TRBV28
cdr3_aa: CASGPGTGMNEQFF
cdr3_nt: TGTGCCAGCGGTCCCGGGACAGGAATGAATGAGCAGTTCTTC

clone_size: many
j_call: TRBJ2-1
d_call: .
v_call: TRBV10-3
cdr3_aa: CAISGRVDEQFF
cdr3_nt: TGTGCCATCAGTGGCAGGGTCGACGAGCAGTTCTTC

clone_size: few
j_call: TRBJ2-1
d_call: .
v_call: TRBV5-6
cdr3_aa: CASSPPPLLVSYNEQFF
cdr3_nt: TGTGCCAGCAGCCCCCCTCCCCTACTAGTCTCCTACAATGAGCAGTTCTTC

clone_size: many
j_call: TRBJ1-1
d_call: .
v_call: TRBV12-3/TRBV12-4
cdr3_aa: CASRAWLGSNTEAFF
cdr3_nt: TGTGCCAGCAGGGCCTGGCTTGGGTCCAACACTGAAGCTTTCTTT

clone_size: many
j_call: TRBJ2-5
d_call: .
v_call: TRBV7-2
cdr3_aa: CASSPASAQGRRTQYF
cdr3_nt: TGTGCCAGCAGCCCCGCCTCGGCACAGGGTCGTCGGACCCAGTACTTC

clone_size: few
j_call: TRBJ2-3
d_call: .
v_call: TRBV6-5
cdr3_aa: CASSYRGGNTDTQYF
cdr3_nt: TGTGCCAGCAGTTACAGGGGGGGGAACACAGATACGCAGTATTTT

clone_size: many
j_call: TRBJ2-7
d_call: TRBD1
v_call: TRBV7-8
cdr3_aa: CASSGRQGPTYEQYF
cdr3_nt: TGTGCCAGCAGCGGCCGACAGGGCCCTACCTACGAGCAGTACTTC

clone_size: few
j_call: TRBJ1-2
d_call: TRBD1
v_call: TRBV28
cdr3_aa: CASSLIPGQGIINYGYTF
cdr3_nt: TGTGCCAGCAGTCTGATCCCGGGACAGGGGATTATCAACTATGGCTACACCTTC

clone_size: many
j_call: TRBJ1-1
d_call: .
v_call: TRBV12-3/TRBV12-4
cdr3_aa: CASTGRERRFGEAFF
cdr3_nt: TGTGCCAGCACTGGAAGGGAAAGGAGGTTTGGTGAAGCTTTCTTT

clone_size: many
j_call: TRBJ2-1
d_call: .
v_call: TRBV11-3
cdr3_aa: CASSLGRWASEEYEQFF
cdr3_nt: TGTGCCAGCAGCTTAGGGAGGTGGGCTAGCGAGGAATATGAGCAGTTCTTC

clone_size: many
j_call: TRBJ1-2
d_call: TRBD1
v_call: TRBV19
cdr3_aa: CASSQTEDRGNGYTF
cdr3_nt: TGTGCCAGTAGTCAGACCGAGGACAGGGGGAATGGCTACACCTTC

clone_size: .
j_call: TRBJ2-2
d_call: .
v_call: TRBV12-3/TRBV12-4
cdr3_aa: CASSLAGVNTGELFF
cdr3_nt: TGTGCCAGCAGTTTAGCGGGGGTGAACACCGGGGAGCTGTTTTTT

clone_size: .
j_call: TRBJ2-1
d_call: .
v_call: TRBV7-9
cdr3_aa: CASSFGGDGRQFF
cdr3_nt: TGTGCCAGCAGCTTTGGAGGCGACGGGAGGCAGTTCTTC

clone_size: few
j_call: TRBJ2-2
d_call: .
v_call: TRBV28
cdr3_aa: CASSLVAGSTGELFF
cdr3_nt: TGTGCCAGCAGCCTAGTGGCGGGGAGCACCGGGGAGCTGTTTTTT

clone_size: many
j_call: TRBJ2-2
d_call: .
v_call: TRBV20-1
cdr3_aa: CSARDPDRSSGELFF
cdr3_nt: TGCAGTGCTAGGGACCCCGACAGGTCCTCCGGGGAGCTGTTTTTT

clone_size: .
j_call: TRBJ2-7
d_call: .
v_call: TRBV18
cdr3_aa: CASSPLESGEQYF
cdr3_nt: TGTGCCAGCTCACCATTAGAATCCGGCGAGCAGTACTTC

clone_size: many
j_call: TRBJ1-6
d_call: .
v_call: TRBV11-1
cdr3_aa: CASSREGPGRVRLHF
cdr3_nt: TGTGCCAGCAGCCGGGAAGGACCGGGAAGGGTACGCCTCCACTTT

clone_size: .
j_call: TRBJ2-7
d_call: .
v_call: TRBV3-1
cdr3_aa: CASSLSSLYEQYF
cdr3_nt: TGTGCCAGCAGCCTCTCATCCCTCTACGAGCAGTACTTC

clone_size: .
j_call: TRBJ2-6
d_call: .
v_call: TRBV12-3/TRBV12-4
cdr3_aa: CASTVRESGANVLTF
cdr3_nt: TGTGCCAGCACCGTCAGGGAGTCTGGGGCCAACGTCCTGACTTTC

clone_size: few
j_call: TRBJ2-7
d_call: .
v_call: TRBV5-1
cdr3_aa: CASSPKSGTASYEQYF
cdr3_nt: TGCGCCAGCAGCCCAAAGAGCGGTACAGCCTCCTACGAGCAGTACTTC

clone_size: few
j_call: TRBJ2-6
d_call: .
v_call: TRBV27
cdr3_aa: CAGGLGTGANVLTF
cdr3_nt: TGTGCCGGTGGACTGGGGACTGGGGCCAACGTCCTGACTTTC

clone_size: many
j_call: TRBJ2-1
d_call: .
v_call: TRBV3-1
cdr3_aa: CASSQVSRGVDNEQFF
cdr3_nt: TGTGCCAGCAGCCAGGTCTCCAGGGGGGTGGACAATGAGCAGTTCTTC

clone_size: many
j_call: TRBJ2-1
d_call: TRBD2
v_call: TRBV6-5
cdr3_aa: CASSYLAGEPYEQFF
cdr3_nt: TGTGCCAGCAGTTACCTAGCGGGAGAACCATATGAGCAGTTCTTC

clone_size: many
j_call: TRBJ1-5
d_call: .
v_call: TRBV5-1
cdr3_aa: CASSLEGNSNQPQHF
cdr3_nt: TGCGCCAGCAGCTTGGAAGGGAATAGCAATCAGCCCCAGCATTTT

clone_size: many
j_call: TRBJ1-4
d_call: .
v_call: TRBV6-5
cdr3_aa: CASSPAGGNEKLFF
cdr3_nt: TGTGCCAGCAGCCCAGCCGGGGGAAATGAAAAACTGTTTTTT

clone_size: .
j_call: TRBJ1-1
d_call: .
v_call: TRBV7-2
cdr3_aa: CASSLGGIPTEAFF
cdr3_nt: TGTGCCAGCAGCTTAGGGGGGATTCCCACTGAAGCTTTCTTT

clone_size: many
j_call: TRBJ1-1
d_call: .
v_call: TRBV29-1
cdr3_aa: CSVGQMSGNTEAFF
cdr3_nt: TGCAGCGTAGGACAGATGAGTGGGAACACTGAAGCTTTCTTT

clone_size: many
j_call: TRBJ2-6
d_call: .
v_call: TRBV5-1
cdr3_aa: CASRMVFDSGANVLTF
cdr3_nt: TGCGCCAGCAGGATGGTCTTCGACTCTGGGGCCAACGTCCTGACTTTC